Following are 14 T cell receptor beta chains from one sample sequenced in a study of T cells in Graves' hyperthyroidism and ophthalmopathy. What was amplified from RNA transcripts were TCR beta CDR3 regions. An initial round of RT-PCR targeting the TCR CDR3 relied on the HTBI primer set. TCRdb re-called the multiplex PCR reads through MiXCR, storing one row per CDR3 protein. Counted here are more than 500,000 distinct CDR3 sequences, roughly 46% occurring once; the ten biggest clones make up 15% to 20%. The sequenced sample consisted of peripheral blood or thyroid tissue (not recorded which). Every receptor here comes from an adult woman with Graves' disease, either hyperthyroidism or ophthalmopathy (not recorded which).

V is TRBV20-1 and J is TRBJ2-3; 11 bases are a match to TRBD2. Germline CDR1 and CDR2: DFQATT and SNEGSKA (reference sequence). V gave up 0 bases and J gave up 6 bases; unmatched junction bases: 8. The CDR3 runs to 16 residues. DNA for the CDR3: TGCAGTGCTAGAGATCTGTTGACTAGCGGGAAGGATACGCAGTATTTT. Its translation: CSARDLLTSGKDTQYF.

Remarks on this clonotype: Compared with germline, one end of the junction differs, possibly owing to a read error. The chain uses TRBV7-8 and TRBJ1-2; 11 bases fit TRBD1. Germline V gene data show CDR1 as SGHVS and CDR2 as FQNEAQ. This CDR3 is built from 13 residues. The CDR3 reads CASGMGQGGVLGF. For the CDR3, the DNA is TGTGCCAGCGGCATGGGACAGGGGGGGGTTTTAGGCTTC.

The chain joins TRBV5-1 to TRBJ1-6; D is undetermined. With 2 bases removed from V and 11 bases from J, the gap between germline ends came to 14 bases. The CDR3 runs to 14 residues. Germline values: CDR1 SGHRS, CDR2 YFSETQ. For the CDR3, the DNA is TGCGCCAGCAGCTTTTATGCGGGAAGGACACCCCTCCACTTT. This sequence encodes CASSFYAGRTPLHF. The variable domain in full, completed from reference TRBV5-1 and TRBJ1-6, reads KAGVTQTPRYLIKTRGQQVTLSCSPISGHRSVSWYQQTPGQGLQFLFEYFSETQRNKGNFPGRFSGRQFSNSRSEMNVSTLELGDSALYLCASSFYAGRTPLHFGNGTRLTVT.

The sample holds many counts of this clonotype. The CDR3 loop reads CASSFWVRYTGELFF. DNA of the CDR3: TGCGCCAGCAGCTTCTGGGTGCGGTACACCGGGGAGCTGTTTTTT. V is TRBV5-1 and J is TRBJ2-2; the D is unclear. The CDR3 extends over 15 amino acids. Trimming pared 2 bases from V and 3 bases from J, leaving 11 bases between. Germline V lookup: CDR1 SGHRS, CDR2 YFSETQ.

This clonotype was counted at least ten times. The chain links TRBV20-1 to TRBJ1-6; 9 positions match TRBD1. CDR1 and CDR2 from the germline V gene are DFQATT and SNEGSKA (reference sequence). J was trimmed by 7 bases and V by 1 base; bases with no gene match: 11. The CDR3 is made up of 17 amino acids. The CDR3 DNA sequence: TGCAGTGCTAGAGTCCCCGGGACAGGGAGAATCAATTCACCCCTCCACTTT. It translates to CSARVPGTGRINSPLHF.

This clonotype was picked up one time. The chain is built from TRBV12-3 or TRBV12-4 and TRBJ1-5; weak D call: TRBD1 (5 bases). The V end was cut by 3 bases, the J end by 14 bases, with 17 bases between. This CDR3 comprises 13 residues. The CDR3 loop reads CASSFKGFGYEHF. In nucleotides, the CDR3 is TGTGCCAGCAGTTTCAAGGGGTTCGGCTACGAGCATTTT.

This clonotype was picked up one time. A much larger clone differs by one base, so this may be a read error. The rearrangement links TRBV12-3 or TRBV12-4 to TRBJ1-1, with D perhaps matching TRBD1 (5 bases). V was pared by 11 bases and J by 7 bases, with 17 bases between. The length of the CDR3 is 12 residues. In DNA form, the CDR3 reads TGTGCCTCGGGGGTGTCCGGCCATGAAGCTTTCTTT. As protein: CASGVSGHEAFF.

On this clonotype: A much larger clone sits a single nucleotide away, making a read error possible. The V call is TRBV10-3, the J call TRBJ2-7; 8 nucleotides match TRBD1. The CDR3 contains 15 residues. CDR1 and CDR2 (germline): ENHRY, SYGVKD. J was trimmed by 2 bases and V by 5 bases; bases with no gene match: 8. CDR3 DNA: TGTGCCATCAGTTATCTCGGACAGGGACCCTACGAGCAGTACTTC. Translation gives CAISYLGQGPYEQYF.

The V and J genes are TRBV2 and TRBJ1-4; 12 nucleotides align to TRBD1. This CDR3 is 16 amino acids long. CDR1 is SNHLY, CDR2 FYNNEI, per germline. Germline trimming cut 6 bases from V and 7 bases from J; bases unmatched to any gene: 9. The CDR3 DNA reads TGTGCCAGCAGCCGGGACAGGGGGCGGATCGCTGAAAAACTGTTTTTT. Its translation: CASSRDRGRIAEKLFF. Drawing the rest from reference TRBV2 and TRBJ1-4, the complete variable domain is EPEVTQTPSHQVTQMGQEVILRCVPISNHLYFYWYRQILGQKVEFLVSFYNNEISEKSEIFDDQFSVERPDGSNFTLKIRSTKLEDSAMYFCASSRDRGRIAEKLFFGSGTQLSVL.

The chain links TRBV5-1 to TRBJ1-6, with 7 bases aligning to TRBD1. This CDR3 has 16 residues. Per germline, CDR1 SGHRS and CDR2 YFSETQ. The trim removed 0 bases at V and 5 bases at J, leaving 5 bases unmatched. DNA for the CDR3: TGCGCCAGCAGCTTGGCCGGGACAGTAAATAATTCACCCCTCCACTTT. It translates to CASSLAGTVNNSPLHF.

The chain recombines TRBV2 with TRBJ2-7, with 10 bases matching TRBD1. The V segment lost 8 bases and the J segment 5 bases; nucleotides outside the gene matches: 6. This CDR3 is 13 amino acids long. Germline V gene lookup returns CDR1 SNHLY and CDR2 FYNNEI. CDR3 in DNA: TGTGCCAGCGCCGACAGGGGGCAAAACGAGCAGTACTTC. Translation gives CASADRGQNEQYF.

This clonotype was detected a few times. V is TRBV10-3 and J is TRBJ1-6, with D possibly matching TRBD1 (5 bases). This CDR3 region has 13 residues. Germline V gives CDR1 ENHRY, CDR2 SYGVKD. V was clipped by 4 bases and J by 6 bases, with 7 bases between them. The CDR3 spells CAISGDGNSPLHF. In nucleotides, the CDR3 is TGTGCCATCAGTGGGGACGGTAATTCACCCCTCCACTTT.

This clonotype was seen only once. The chain's CDR3 is CASRAGTGMNGYTF. In DNA form, the CDR3 reads TGTGCCAGCAGGGCCGGGACAGGGATGAATGGCTACACCTTC. The gene calls are TRBV5-5 and TRBJ1-2; 9 bases line up with TRBD1. CDR1 is SGHKS, CDR2 YYEKEE, per germline (reference sequence). J gave up 6 bases and V 5 bases, and 8 bases lay outside the gene matches. The CDR3 loop spans 14 amino acids.

This clonotype was recorded many times. CDR3 region: CASSLQGGDQPQHF. CDR3 nucleotides: TGTGCCAGCAGTTTACAGGGGGGGGATCAGCCCCAGCATTTT. The rearrangement links TRBV12-3 or TRBV12-4 to TRBJ1-5, with TRBD1 matching 7 bases. V lost 2 bases to trimming and J lost 5 bases; unmatched junction nucleotides: 3. The length of the CDR3 is 14 residues.